Listed here are 25 T cell receptor beta chains from one sample, sequenced in a study of blood T cells in healthy people across ages. A J-beta primer mix and a sample-barcoded 5' primer were used in a second PCR of roughly 7 to 12 cycles. TCRdb re-called the 5' RACE reads through MiXCR, storing one row per CDR3 protein. The table has hundreds of thousands of distinct CDR3 sequences, around 27% seen once. Source material: blood. These receptors all stem from a woman in her 70s in good health.

This chain connects TRBV20-1 to TRBJ2-5, with TRBD2 as a possible D gene (5 bases). The DNA end lines up better with TRBJ2-1; the J call may be wrong. The CDR3 has 15 amino acids. The germline gives CDR1 DFQATT, CDR2 SNEGSKA (reference sequence). CDR3 sequence reads: CSATFRRAGLGEQFF. CDR3 nucleotide sequence: TGCAGTGCTACGTTCCGGCGGGCGGGCCTTGGGGAGCAGTTCTTC.

The chain links TRBV12-3 or TRBV12-4 to TRBJ1-2, with D unclear. The V and J ends lost 6 bases and 7 bases respectively, with 12 bases between them. The length of the CDR3 is 12 residues. In DNA, the CDR3 is TGTGCCAGCAGCTTACATACGGGTGGCTACACCTTC. Translated: CASSLHTGGYTF.

The chain has TRBV20-1 and TRBJ2-7, with a tentative D call TRBD1 (7 bases). The CDR3 runs 15 residues. The V gene lost 0 bases and the J gene lost 7 bases, with 19 bases spanning the gap. Germline-derived CDR1 and CDR2 are DFQATT and SNEGSKA (reference sequence). DNA of the CDR3: TGCAGTGCTAGAGATCAGGCAGGGGGAGGTTCTGAGCAGTACTTC. It specifies CSARDQAGGGSEQYF.

With respect to this clonotype: The conserved closing phenylalanine or tryptophan is absent in this CDR3, likely reflecting a read error. The J gene is TRBJ2-3, the V gene TRBV20-1, with 9 bases fitting TRBD2. Per germline, CDR1 DFQATT and CDR2 SNEGSKA (reference sequence). The ends lost 4 bases at V and 2 bases at J; junction bases unmatched: 7. The CDR3 runs to 15 residues. The CDR3, as DNA: TGCAGTGCTAACCGCGGGAGGGGGATCACAGATACGCAGTATTCT. It is translated as CSANRGRGITDTQYS.

This clonotype has only a few counts. V and J are TRBV15 and TRBJ2-1, with TRBD2 identical over 9 bases. V lost 0 bases to trimming and J lost 3 bases; unmatched junction nucleotides: 0. The CDR3 is 15 amino acids. Germline V CDR1 and CDR2: LNHNV, YYDKDF (reference sequence). This CDR3 is CATSRDSGSYNEQFF. The CDR3 nucleotides are TGTGCCACCAGCAGAGATAGCGGGAGCTACAATGAGCAGTTCTTC.

Concerning this clonotype: Because it lacks the conserved phenylalanine or tryptophan at the end, this CDR3 is likely a read error. V is TRBV29-1 and J is TRBJ1-1; D may be TRBD1 (6 bases). The CDR3 covers 14 residues. In germline, CDR1 is SQVTM, CDR2 ANQGSEA. The germline V and J ends were trimmed by 7 bases and 0 bases, with 15 bases remaining between them. The CDR3 nucleotides are TGCAGCGCCCGAGGAGGGGGAGTGAACACTGAAGCTTTCCTT. Translating it yields CSARGGGVNTEAFL.

This clonotype was observed a single time. The V and J genes are TRBV20-1 and TRBJ2-7; the D call may be TRBD1 or TRBD2 (6 bases each). Deletions cut 5 bases from V and 5 bases from J, with 19 bases between. The CDR3 covers 14 residues. Looked up from germline, CDR1 is DFQATT and CDR2 is SNEGSKA (reference sequence). Written as DNA, the CDR3 is TGCAGTGCTCAGGCGGGGACAAACGGGCACGAGCAGTACTTC. This codes for CSAQAGTNGHEQYF.

This clonotype was observed a handful of times. The chain recombines TRBV28 with TRBJ1-1; D is unclear. The CDR3 has 16 residues. V lost 4 bases to trimming and J lost 3 bases, with 18 bases between them. Per the germline V gene, CDR1 is MDHEN and CDR2 is SYDVKM. CDR3 DNA sequence: TGTGCCAGCAGTTCCCCTCCTGGCGGTGGGGACACTGAAGCTTTCTTT. Residues: CASSSPPGGGDTEAFF.

The chain uses TRBV21-1 and TRBJ2-3; TRBD2, as called in the table, went unchecked against the DNA. TRBV21-1 is described as a pseudogene. The CDR3 covers 16 residues. DNA for the CDR3: TGTGCCAGCAGCAAAGAAGCGGTCCGACTCACAGATACGCAGTATTTT. Amino acids: CASSKEAVRLTDTQYF.

This clonotype appeared a single time. The chain has TRBV6-6 and TRBJ1-5, with unresolved D. Trimming pared 5 bases from V and 0 bases from J, leaving 11 bases between. In germline, CDR1 is MNHNY, CDR2 SVGAGI (reference sequence). The CDR3 is 15 residues long. The CDR3 reads CASSPRWNSNQPQHF. CDR3 nucleotides: TGTGCCAGCAGTCCGCGGTGGAATAGCAATCAGCCCCAGCATTTT.

This clonotype has at least ten counts. V and J are TRBV20-1 and TRBJ1-2; 9 bases are a match to TRBD1. The CDR3 is made up of 15 amino acids. CDR1 DFQATT and CDR2 SNEGSKA come from the germline V gene (reference sequence). Unmatched junction bases numbered 5, after V lost 1 base and J lost 2 bases. CDR3 amino acids: CSARVLGQGNYGYTF. In DNA form, the CDR3 reads TGCAGTGCTAGAGTCTTAGGACAGGGGAACTATGGCTACACCTTC.

This clonotype was counted at least ten times. The chain joins TRBV20-1 to TRBJ1-1, with D maybe TRBD1 (5 bases). Trimming removed 6 bases from V and 3 bases from J, with 20 bases in between. There are 15 residues in the CDR3. CDR1 is DFQATT, CDR2 SNEGSKA, per germline (reference sequence). CDR3: CSAPGGGSLDTEAFF. CDR3 sequence (DNA): TGCAGTGCACCTGGGGGTGGCAGTTTGGACACTGAAGCTTTCTTT.

This clonotype was picked up many times. The chain couples TRBV29-1 to TRBJ2-5; D not certain. The germline V and J ends were trimmed by 5 bases and 1 base, with 5 bases remaining between them. Germline V gene data show CDR1 as SQVTM and CDR2 as ANQGSEA. The CDR3 totals 11 residues. The CDR3 spells CSVRSQETQYF. CDR3 nucleotide sequence: TGCAGCGTTCGTTCCCAAGAGACCCAGTACTTC. Supplemented by reference TRBV29-1 and TRBJ2-5, the full variable domain reads SAVISQKPSRDICQRGTSLTIQCQVDSQVTMMFWYRQQPGQSLTLIATANQGSEATYESGFVIDKFPISRPNLTFSTLTVSNMSPEDSSIYLCSVRSQETQYFGPGTRLLVL.

This sequence joins TRBV3-1 and TRBJ2-2; D not resolved. The germline gives CDR1 LGHDT, CDR2 YNNKEL (reference sequence). The CDR3 runs 15 residues. V lost 4 bases and J lost 1, with 10 bases in between. The CDR3 region is CASSLLTGNTGELFF. As DNA, the CDR3 is TGTGCCAGCAGCCTCTTGACTGGGAACACCGGGGAGCTGTTTTTT. Supplemented by reference TRBV3-1 and TRBJ2-2, the full variable domain reads DTAVSQTPKYLVTQMGNDKSIKCEQNLGHDTMYWYKQDSKKFLKIMFSYNNKELIINETVPNRFSPKSPDKAHLNLHINSLELGDSAVYFCASSLLTGNTGELFFGEGSRLTVL.

Of note for this clonotype: The junction differs from germline at one of its ends, possibly a read error. The chain links TRBV14 to TRBJ2-1, with 14 bases identical to TRBD2. CDR1 and CDR2 from the germline V gene are SGHDN and FVKESK. CDR3 length equals 14 residues. This CDR3 is CASSPRLAGGPEKF. For the CDR3, the DNA is TGTGCCAGCAGCCCCAGACTAGCGGGAGGGCCGGAGAAGTTC.

V is TRBV28 and J is TRBJ2-7; the match to TRBD1 covers 10 bases. The V segment lost 8 bases and the J segment 7 bases; nucleotides outside the gene matches: 14. Germline CDR1 is MDHEN and CDR2 is SYDVKM. This CDR3 is 15 amino acids long. Written as DNA, the CDR3 is TGTGCCAGCGTAATGGGGGGGACAGGGGTGTTTGAGCAGTACTTC. It yields the protein CASVMGGTGVFEQYF.

This clonotype was detected a few times. An end of the junction differs from the germline gene, which may be a read error. CDR3 region: CASSPAAVRLAGDNEQFF. Here the CDR3 DNA reads TGTGCTAGCAGCCCCGCTGCCGTTCGACTAGCGGGAGACAATGAGCAGTTCTTC. The rearrangement uses TRBV7-7 and TRBJ2-1; 12 bases fit TRBD2. The germline V gene has CDR1 SSHAT and CDR2 FNYEAQ (reference sequence). The CDR3 has 18 amino acids.

This clonotype showed up just a few times. The chain couples TRBV25-1 to TRBJ2-3, with 8 bases that match TRBD2. CDR3 length: 17 residues. Trimming removed 2 bases from V and 3 bases from J; junction bases left unmatched: 10. CDR1 and CDR2 (germline): MGHDK, SYGVNS. This chain's CDR3 is CASSEDKKREWTDTQYF. Here the CDR3 DNA reads TGTGCCAGCAGTGAAGACAAGAAGCGGGAGTGGACAGATACGCAGTATTTT.

The genes are TRBV19 and TRBJ2-7; D gene ambiguous. V was trimmed by 9 bases and J by 6 bases, leaving 6 bases between them. Germline V CDR1 and CDR2: LNHDA, SQIVND (reference sequence). This CDR3 has 9 amino acids. CDR3 nucleotides: TGTGCCAGCCCCGGCGAGCAGTACTTC. It codes for CASPGEQYF.

The V and J genes are TRBV12-3 or TRBV12-4 and TRBJ2-2, with no clear D. This CDR3 contains 13 residues. V was pared by 4 bases and J by 4 bases, with 7 bases between. The CDR3 spells CASSSSRTGELFF. DNA for the CDR3: TGTGCCAGCAGTTCCAGTCGCACCGGGGAGCTGTTTTTT.

This chain links TRBV7-2 with TRBJ2-4; D may be TRBD2 (5 bases). V was trimmed by 5 bases and J by 3 bases, leaving 11 bases between them. CDR1 is SGHTA and CDR2 is FQGNSA in the germline V gene. The length of the CDR3 is 14 residues. CDR3 nucleotide sequence: TGTGCCAGCAGCCCGGACTGGGGCAAAAACATTCAGTACTTC. Encoded protein: CASSPDWGKNIQYF.

As to this clonotype: The CDR3 end shows no conserved phenylalanine or tryptophan, and so a read error is likely. This sequence joins TRBV6-1 and TRBJ2-6, with unresolved D. Trimming stripped 5 bases from V and 4 bases from J, with 3 bases between. The CDR3 is 12 residues long. From germline, CDR1 is MNHNS and CDR2 SASEGT. The CDR3 region is CASSSGANVLTL. In nucleotides, the CDR3 is TGTGCCAGCAGTTCCGGGGCCAACGTCCTGACTCTC.

This chain links TRBV29-1 with TRBJ2-3; maybe TRBD1 (5 bases). From germline, CDR1 is SQVTM and CDR2 ANQGSEA. The CDR3 is 13 amino acids. The V and J ends lost 8 bases and 1 base respectively, with 13 bases between them. This CDR3 reads CSIALGGTDTQYF. The CDR3 nucleotides are TGCAGCATTGCCTTAGGGGGCACAGATACGCAGTATTTT.

The V call is TRBV4-1, the J call TRBJ1-1, with TRBD1 identical over 8 bases. V lost 4 bases and J lost 7; bases outside the gene matches: 8. Germline CDR1 reads MGHRA; CDR2 reads YSYEKL. The CDR3 contains 14 residues. CDR3 sequence: CASSPWTGSGEAFF. The DNA for the CDR3 is TGCGCCAGCAGCCCCTGGACAGGGAGTGGTGAAGCTTTCTTT.

The chain employs TRBV7-2 and TRBJ1-3; D is unclear. CDR1 is SGHTA and CDR2 is FQGNSA in the germline V gene. Trimming took off 1 base at V and 4 bases at J, with 8 bases between the two ends. This CDR3 spans 14 amino acids. In nucleotides, the CDR3 is TGTGCCAGCAGCTTAGTGGTGTCCGGAAACACCATATATTTT. This gives the protein CASSLVVSGNTIYF. The full variable domain, rest sourced from reference TRBV7-2 and TRBJ1-3, is GAGVSQSPSNKVTEKGKDVELRCDPISGHTALYWYRQSLGQGLEFLIYFQGNSAPDKSGLPSDRFSAERTGGSVSTLTIQRTQQEDSAVYLCASSLVVSGNTIYFGEGSWLTVV.